This section outlines one TCR beta chain sequence together with its context. Germline CDR1 SGHRS, CDR2 YFSETQ. This CDR3 is 15 amino acids long. The V and J ends lost 5 bases and 2 bases respectively, with 13 bases between them. This specimen comes from a study of blood T cell repertoires in COVID-19. Assay: immunoSEQ multiplex PCR; the TCRdb copy retains only in-frame clones and omits some. The sample consists of some 60,000 clones, roughly nine tenths of them appearing once. The receptor was isolated from a man in his fifties or sixties with acute or convalescent COVID-19. The chain carries TRBV5-1 and TRBJ2-2; a weak D match, TRBD1 (5 bases). The sample consisted of peripheral blood. The CDR3: CASRLSQANTGELFF. The CDR3 nucleotides are TGCGCCAGCAGATTGTCACAGGCTAACACCGGGGAGCTGTTTTTT.